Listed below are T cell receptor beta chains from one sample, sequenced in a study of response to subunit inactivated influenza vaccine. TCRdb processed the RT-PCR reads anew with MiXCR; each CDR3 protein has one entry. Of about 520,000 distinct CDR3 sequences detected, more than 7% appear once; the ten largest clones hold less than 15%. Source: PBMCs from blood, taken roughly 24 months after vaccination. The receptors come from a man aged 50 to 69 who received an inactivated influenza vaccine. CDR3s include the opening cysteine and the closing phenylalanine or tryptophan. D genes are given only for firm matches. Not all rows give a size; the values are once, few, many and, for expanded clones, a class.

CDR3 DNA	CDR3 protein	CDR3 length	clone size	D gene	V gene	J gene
TGCAGTGCTGGGGGGGACGGTTCCTACGAGCAGTACTTC	CSAGGDGSYEQYF	13	few	TRBD2	TRBV20-1	TRBJ2-7
TGTGCCAGCAGCCCAAACGTGCGCGAGCAGTACTTC	CASSPNVREQYF	12	NA	NA	TRBV7-8	TRBJ2-7
TGCAGTGCTAGTTCGGACCAAGAAATGGGCGGAAACACCATATATTTT	CSASSDQEMGGNTIYF	16	NA	NA	TRBV20-1	TRBJ1-3
TGTGCCAGCAGTTTCATAAGTGGGATTCAGTACTTC	CASSFISGIQYF	12	NA	NA	TRBV7-9	TRBJ2-4
TGTGCCAGCAGCCAAGATCCTCCCGGGACTAGCGACACAGATACGCAGTATTTT	CASSQDPPGTSDTDTQYF	18	NA	TRBD2	TRBV14	TRBJ2-3
TGTGCCAGCAAGTCCCCCCATAGACCCTACAATGAGCAGTTCTTC	CASKSPHRPYNEQFF	15	NA	NA	TRBV28	TRBJ2-1
TGCAGTGCCGAATTGACTAGCGGGAGCACAGATACGCAGTATTTT	CSAELTSGSTDTQYF	15	many	TRBD2	TRBV20-1	TRBJ2-3
TGTGCCAGCAGCCCCGTAGACCGTAGAGAGACCCAGTACTTC	CASSPVDRRETQYF	14	many	NA	TRBV7-9	TRBJ2-5
TGCAGTGCCGGAGGTACACAGGGAACGAAAGAGCAGTACTTC	CSAGGTQGTKEQYF	14	NA	NA	TRBV20-1	TRBJ2-7
TGTGCCAGCAACACCGGGACAGGGATCAACACTGAAGCTTTCTTT	CASNTGTGINTEAFF	15	few	TRBD1	TRBV9	TRBJ1-1
TGTGCCAGCTCAGAGACAGCGATTTCACCCCTCCACTTT	CASSETAISPLHF	13	many	NA	TRBV18	TRBJ1-6
TGCGCCAGCAGCCAAGTCTGGGATAACTACAATGAGCAGTTCTTC	CASSQVWDNYNEQFF	15	few	NA	TRBV4-3	TRBJ2-1
TGTGCCAGCAGTCCCCCGGACAGAGTCCCACCGACCCAGTACTTC	CASSPPDRVPPTQYF	15	many	NA	TRBV2	TRBJ2-5
TGCGCCAGCACCCCGGGACAGCTCACAGATACGCAGTATTTT	CASTPGQLTDTQYF	14	NA	TRBD1	TRBV5-1	TRBJ2-3
TGTGCCAGCAGCTCGTCTCTAGCGGTCAATCAGCCCCAGCATTTT	CASSSSLAVNQPQHF	15	many	NA	TRBV7-9	TRBJ1-5
TGTGCCAGCAGCGGACACACGAACTATGGCTACACCTTC	CASSGHTNYGYTF	13	NA	NA	TRBV6-2/TRBV6-3	TRBJ1-2
TGTGCCAGCAGACCGCAGGGGTTAGGTGAGCAGTTCTTC	CASRPQGLGEQFF	13	few	NA	TRBV7-2	TRBJ2-1
TGCGCCAGCAGCCAAGAGTCCGGGACTAGCGGGTTTAAACCCAATGAGCAGTTCTTC	CASSQESGTSGFKPNEQFF	19	few	TRBD2	TRBV4-3	TRBJ2-1
TGTGCCAGCAGCTTCGGGACTAGCGGGTCCACCGGGGAGCTGTTTTTT	CASSFGTSGSTGELFF	16	NA	TRBD2	TRBV7-3	TRBJ2-2
TGCAGTGCAAACGAAATACAGGGTTATAGCAATCAGCCCCAGCATTTT	CSANEIQGYSNQPQHF	16	many	NA	TRBV20-1	TRBJ1-5
TGCAGTGCTAACGAGGGATCGGCGGGAGTAAACGAGCAGTACTTC	CSANEGSAGVNEQYF	15	NA	TRBD2	TRBV20-1	TRBJ2-7
TGTGCCAGCAGTTACTCAGGCAGGGTCGAAAATGAAAAACTGTTTTTT	CASSYSGRVENEKLFF	16	many	NA	TRBV6-5	TRBJ1-4
TGTGCCTGGAGTGCAGGGAGCGATCAGCCCCAGCATTTT	CAWSAGSDQPQHF	13	NA	NA	TRBV30	TRBJ1-5
TGCAGTGCTAGGCCCCCGAGAGGGGCCCAAGAGACCCAGTACTTC	CSARPPRGAQETQYF	15	NA	NA	TRBV20-1	TRBJ2-5